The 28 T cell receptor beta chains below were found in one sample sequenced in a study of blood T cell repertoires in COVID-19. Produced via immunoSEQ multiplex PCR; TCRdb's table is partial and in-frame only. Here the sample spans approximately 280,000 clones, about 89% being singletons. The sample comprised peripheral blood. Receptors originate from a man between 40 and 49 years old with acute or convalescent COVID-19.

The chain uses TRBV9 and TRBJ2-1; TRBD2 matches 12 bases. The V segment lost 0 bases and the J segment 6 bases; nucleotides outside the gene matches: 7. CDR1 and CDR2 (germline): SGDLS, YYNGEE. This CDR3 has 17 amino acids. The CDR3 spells CASSVGASGGVINEQFF. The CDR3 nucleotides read TGTGCCAGCAGCGTAGGGGCTAGCGGGGGGGTAATCAATGAGCAGTTCTTC.

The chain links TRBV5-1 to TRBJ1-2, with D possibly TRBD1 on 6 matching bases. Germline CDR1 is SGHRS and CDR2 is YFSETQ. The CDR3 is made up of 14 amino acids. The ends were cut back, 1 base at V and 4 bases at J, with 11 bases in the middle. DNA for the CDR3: TGCGCCAGCAGCTTGACGACAGGAGCCTATGGCTACACCTTC. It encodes CASSLTTGAYGYTF.

CDR3 nucleotides: TGTGCCAGCACCCAGACAGGGCCTTACGAGCAGTACTTC. Encoded protein: CASTQTGPYEQYF. The V gene is TRBV12-3 or TRBV12-4, the J gene TRBJ2-7; 7 bases are a match to TRBD1. V shed 7 bases and J 4 bases; nucleotides not matched to a gene: 7. The CDR3 sequence is 13 residues long.

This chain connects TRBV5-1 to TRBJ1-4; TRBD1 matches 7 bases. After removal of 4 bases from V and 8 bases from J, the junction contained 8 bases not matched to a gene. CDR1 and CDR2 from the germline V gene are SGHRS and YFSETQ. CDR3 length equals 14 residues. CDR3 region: CASSLGQEREKLFF. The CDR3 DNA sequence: TGCGCCAGCAGCCTCGGACAGGAAAGAGAAAAACTGTTTTTT. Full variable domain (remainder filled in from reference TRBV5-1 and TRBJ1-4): KAGVTQTPRYLIKTRGQQVTLSCSPISGHRSVSWYQQTPGQGLQFLFEYFSETQRNKGNFPGRFSGRQFSNSRSEMNVSTLELGDSALYLCASSLGQEREKLFFGSGTQLSVL.

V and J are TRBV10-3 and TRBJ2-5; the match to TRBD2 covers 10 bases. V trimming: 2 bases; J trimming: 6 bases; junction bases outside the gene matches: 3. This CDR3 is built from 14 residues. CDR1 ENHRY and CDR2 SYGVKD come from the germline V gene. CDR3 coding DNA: TGTGCCATCAGTGAGAATAGCGGGGGGCAGACCCAGTACTTC. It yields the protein CAISENSGGQTQYF.

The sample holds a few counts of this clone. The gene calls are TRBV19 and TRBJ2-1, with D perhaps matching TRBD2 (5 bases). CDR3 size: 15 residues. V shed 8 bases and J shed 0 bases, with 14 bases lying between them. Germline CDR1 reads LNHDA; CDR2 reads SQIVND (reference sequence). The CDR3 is CASSTGGRSYNEQFF. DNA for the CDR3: TGTGCCAGTTCAACTGGCGGGCGCTCCTACAATGAGCAGTTCTTC.

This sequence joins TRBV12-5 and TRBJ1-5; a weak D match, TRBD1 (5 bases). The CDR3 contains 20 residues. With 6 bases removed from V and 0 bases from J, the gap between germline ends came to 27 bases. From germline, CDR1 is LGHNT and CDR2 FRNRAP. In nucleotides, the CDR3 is TGTGCTAGTGGACTAGTACTCATGTCCTCGGGGGGACTTAGCAATCAGCCCCAGCATTTT. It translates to CASGLVLMSSGGLSNQPQHF.

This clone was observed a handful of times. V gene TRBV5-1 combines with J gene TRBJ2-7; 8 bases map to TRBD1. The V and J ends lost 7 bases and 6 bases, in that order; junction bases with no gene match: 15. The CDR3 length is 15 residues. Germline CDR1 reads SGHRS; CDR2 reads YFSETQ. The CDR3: CASSTSTGAAGEQYF. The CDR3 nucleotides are TGCGCCAGCTCGACCTCGACAGGGGCGGCCGGCGAGCAGTACTTC.

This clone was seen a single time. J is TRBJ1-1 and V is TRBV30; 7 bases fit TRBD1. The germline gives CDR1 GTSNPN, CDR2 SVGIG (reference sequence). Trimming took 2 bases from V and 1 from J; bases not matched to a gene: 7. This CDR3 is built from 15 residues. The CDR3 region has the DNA TGTGCCTGGAGTCATGCCGGGACAGCGAACACTGAAGCTTTCTTT. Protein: CAWSHAGTANTEAFF.

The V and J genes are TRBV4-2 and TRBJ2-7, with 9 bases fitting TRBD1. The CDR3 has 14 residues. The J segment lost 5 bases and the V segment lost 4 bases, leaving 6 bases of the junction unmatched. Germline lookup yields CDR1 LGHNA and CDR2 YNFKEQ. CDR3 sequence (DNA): TGTGCCAGCAGCCCCGGGACAGGGTCACACGAGCAGTACTTC. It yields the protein CASSPGTGSHEQYF.

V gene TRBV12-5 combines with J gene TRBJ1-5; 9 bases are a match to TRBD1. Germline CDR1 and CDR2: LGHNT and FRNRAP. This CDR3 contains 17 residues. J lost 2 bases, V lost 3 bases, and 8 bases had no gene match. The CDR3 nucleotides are TGTGCTAGTGGTTTTAGGACAGGGGAGTACGGCAATCAGCCCCAGCATTTT. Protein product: CASGFRTGEYGNQPQHF.

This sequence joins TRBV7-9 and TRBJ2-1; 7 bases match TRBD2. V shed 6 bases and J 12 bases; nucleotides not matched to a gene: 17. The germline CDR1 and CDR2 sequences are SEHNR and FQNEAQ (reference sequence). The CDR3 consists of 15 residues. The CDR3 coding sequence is TGTGCCAGCAGACCGCGGGGGACTCACCTTCGCGTGCAGTTCTTC. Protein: CASRPRGTHLRVQFF. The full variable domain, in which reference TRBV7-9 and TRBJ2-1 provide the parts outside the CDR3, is DTGVSQNPRHKITKRGQNVTFRCDPISEHNRLYWYRQTLGQGPEFLTYFQNEAQLEKSRLLSDRFSAERPKGSFSTLEIQRTEQGDSAMYLCASRPRGTHLRVQFFGPGTRLTVL.

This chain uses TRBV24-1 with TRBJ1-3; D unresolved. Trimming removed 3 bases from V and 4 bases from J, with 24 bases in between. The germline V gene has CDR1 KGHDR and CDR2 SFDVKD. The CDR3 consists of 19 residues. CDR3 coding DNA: TGTGCCACCAGTGATCCCATCGGGAAGACACCACCGGGAGGAAACACCATATATTTT. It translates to CATSDPIGKTPPGGNTIYF.

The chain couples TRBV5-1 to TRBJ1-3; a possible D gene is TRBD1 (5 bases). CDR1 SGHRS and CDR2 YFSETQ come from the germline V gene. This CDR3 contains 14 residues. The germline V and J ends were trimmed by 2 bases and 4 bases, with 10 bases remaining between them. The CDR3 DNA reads TGCGCCAGCAGCTTAGGGGCCCCCGGAAACACCATATATTTT. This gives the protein CASSLGAPGNTIYF.

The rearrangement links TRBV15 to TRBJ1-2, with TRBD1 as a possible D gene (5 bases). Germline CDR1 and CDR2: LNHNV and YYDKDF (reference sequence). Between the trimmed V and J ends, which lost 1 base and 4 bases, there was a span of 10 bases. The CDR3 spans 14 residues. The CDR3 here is CATSRAQEGYGYTF. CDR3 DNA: TGTGCCACCAGCAGAGCACAGGAGGGCTATGGCTACACCTTC.

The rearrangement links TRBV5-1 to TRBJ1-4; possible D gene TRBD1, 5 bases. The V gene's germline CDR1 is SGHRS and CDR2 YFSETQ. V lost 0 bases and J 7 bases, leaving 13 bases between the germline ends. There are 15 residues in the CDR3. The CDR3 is CASSLAGGDGEKLFF. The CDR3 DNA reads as TGCGCCAGCAGCTTGGCCGGGGGAGATGGTGAAAAACTGTTTTTT.

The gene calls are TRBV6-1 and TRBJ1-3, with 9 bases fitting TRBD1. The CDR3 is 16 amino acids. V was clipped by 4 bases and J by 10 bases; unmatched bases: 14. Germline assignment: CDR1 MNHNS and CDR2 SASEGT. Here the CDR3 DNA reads TGTGCCAGCAGTGCCCCGCAAGGGACAGGGTGGGGGACCATATATTTT. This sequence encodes CASSAPQGTGWGTIYF.

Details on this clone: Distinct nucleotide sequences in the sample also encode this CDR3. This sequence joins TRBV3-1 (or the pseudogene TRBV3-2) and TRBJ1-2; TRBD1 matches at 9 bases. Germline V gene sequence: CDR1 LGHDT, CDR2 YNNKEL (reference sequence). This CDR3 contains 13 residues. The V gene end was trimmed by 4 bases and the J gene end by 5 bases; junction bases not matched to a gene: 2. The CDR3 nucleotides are TGTGCCAGCAGCCTCGGACAGGGGTATGGCTACACCTTC. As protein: CASSLGQGYGYTF.

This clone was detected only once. The DNA for the CDR3 is TGCGCCAGCAGCTGGGGTACAGGGTTAGATACGCAGTATTTT. Protein: CASSWGTGLDTQYF. The chain combines TRBV5-1 with TRBJ2-3; a possible D gene is TRBD1 (6 bases). From germline, CDR1 is SGHRS and CDR2 YFSETQ. Trimming took 3 bases from V and 5 from J, leaving 13 bases between them. The CDR3 is 14 residues long.

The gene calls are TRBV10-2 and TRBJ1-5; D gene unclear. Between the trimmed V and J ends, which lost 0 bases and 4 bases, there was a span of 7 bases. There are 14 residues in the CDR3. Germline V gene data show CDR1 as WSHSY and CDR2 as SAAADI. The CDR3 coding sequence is TGCGCCAGCAGTGAGTCCGGGGTAAATCAGCCCCAGCATTTT. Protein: CASSESGVNQPQHF.

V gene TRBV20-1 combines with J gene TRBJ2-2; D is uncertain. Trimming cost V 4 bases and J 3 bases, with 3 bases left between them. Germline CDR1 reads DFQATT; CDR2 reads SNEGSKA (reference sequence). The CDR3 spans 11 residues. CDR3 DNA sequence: TGCAGTGCTACCGACACCGGGGAGCTGTTTTTT. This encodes CSATDTGELFF.

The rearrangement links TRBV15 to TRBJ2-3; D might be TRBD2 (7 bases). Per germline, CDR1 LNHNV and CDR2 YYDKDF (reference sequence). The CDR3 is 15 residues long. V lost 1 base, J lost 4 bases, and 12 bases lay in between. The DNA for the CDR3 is TGTGCCACCAGCAGAGTAGGGGGGGCTGCAGATACGCAGTATTTT. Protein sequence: CATSRVGGAADTQYF.

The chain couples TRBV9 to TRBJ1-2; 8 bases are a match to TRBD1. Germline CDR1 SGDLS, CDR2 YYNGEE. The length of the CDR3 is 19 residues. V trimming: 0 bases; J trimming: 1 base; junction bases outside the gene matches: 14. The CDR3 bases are TGTGCCAGCAGCGTAGCTACCGGGACAGGCTCTAACTTTAACTATGGCTACACCTTC. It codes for CASSVATGTGSNFNYGYTF.

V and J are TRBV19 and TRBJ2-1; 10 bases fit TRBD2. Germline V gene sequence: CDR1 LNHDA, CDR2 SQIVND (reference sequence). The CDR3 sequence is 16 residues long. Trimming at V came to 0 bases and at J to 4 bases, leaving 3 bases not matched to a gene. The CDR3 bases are TGTGCCAGTAGTATAGAGGAGCGGGGGGGGTACAATGAGCAGTTCTTC. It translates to CASSIEERGGYNEQFF.

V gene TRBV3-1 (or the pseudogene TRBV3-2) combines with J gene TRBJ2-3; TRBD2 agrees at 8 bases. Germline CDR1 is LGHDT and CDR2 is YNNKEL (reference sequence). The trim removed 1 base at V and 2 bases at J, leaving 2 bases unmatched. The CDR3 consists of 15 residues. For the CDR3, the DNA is TGTGCCAGCAGCCAAGCGGGGGGGCACACAGATACGCAGTATTTT. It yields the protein CASSQAGGHTDTQYF.

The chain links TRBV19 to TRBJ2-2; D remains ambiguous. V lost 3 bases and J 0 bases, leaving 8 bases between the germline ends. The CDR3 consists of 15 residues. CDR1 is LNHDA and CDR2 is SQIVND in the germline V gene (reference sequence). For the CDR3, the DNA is TGTGCCAGTAGTATGGGCCGGACGAACACCGGGGAGCTGTTTTTT. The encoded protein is CASSMGRTNTGELFF.

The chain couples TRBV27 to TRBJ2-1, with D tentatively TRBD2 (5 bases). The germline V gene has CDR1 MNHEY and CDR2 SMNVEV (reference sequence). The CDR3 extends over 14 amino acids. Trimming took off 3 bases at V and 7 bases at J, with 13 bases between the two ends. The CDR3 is CASSFQRAVNEQFF. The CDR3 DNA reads TGTGCCAGCAGTTTCCAACGAGCGGTGAATGAGCAGTTCTTC.

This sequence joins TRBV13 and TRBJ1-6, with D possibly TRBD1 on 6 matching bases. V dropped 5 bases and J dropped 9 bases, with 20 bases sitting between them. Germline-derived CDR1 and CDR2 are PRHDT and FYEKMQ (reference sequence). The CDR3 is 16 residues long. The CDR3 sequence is CASSTRRDTYGSPLHF. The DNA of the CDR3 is TGTGCCAGCAGCACCCGCCGGGACACCTATGGTTCACCCCTCCACTTT.